This TCR beta chain was sequenced for a study of OX40 agonist ivuxolimab in advanced cancers. Study information: With ivuxolimab, an agonistic anti-OX40 (CD134) antibody, patients were treated. Notes on the study in general: Relatively little clonal expansion, among the lowest observed, appeared in partial responders at 0.1-3.0 mg/kg. Averaged across samples, CD8+ T cells carried more expanded clones than CD4+ did.

The CDR3 is 15 amino acids. Germline V gene data show CDR1 as SGDLS and CDR2 as YYNGEE. V lost 7 bases to trimming and J lost 1 base; unmatched junction nucleotides: 7. Using immunoSEQ multiplex PCR, the repertoire was profiled, and TCRdb retains in-frame clones only, with some absent. The sample holds roughly 42,000 clones, about nine tenths seen once. As regards this clone: Its antigen is as yet unknown.

Patients with a history of autoimmune disease or on systemic immunosuppression were excluded. This receptor was taken from an adult with an advanced solid tumor such as melanoma, head and neck, liver or kidney cancer. This chain connects TRBV9 to TRBJ2-2, with 7 positions matching TRBD1. The sequences come from CD4+ or CD8+ T cells sorted from blood, collected in a trial of the OX40 agonist ivuxolimab. The CDR3 loop is CASDPGDRNTGELFF. DNA of the CDR3: TGTGCCAGCGACCCCGGGGACAGGAACACCGGGGAGCTGTTTTTT.